This record looks at one T cell receptor (beta chain) sequence and its context. Which antigen it targets is not known. No quality values exist for individual bases; no much larger clone is one base distant. The data are from a study of blood T cell repertoires in COVID-19 (TCRdb year 2020). The study in broad terms: Samples from collaborators originated in the United States, Italy and Spain and spanned both the acute and convalescent phases of COVID-19. The prospective study material was composed of cDNA or gDNA derived from T cells, B-cell-depleted T cells, or PBMCs. The dataset comprised deeply sampled blood TCRbeta repertoires from subjects exposed to, actively infected with, or recovered from COVID-19. The repertoires were released in a freely available public database intended as a resource for research on the immune response to SARS-CoV-2. Samples came from the ongoing ImmuneRACE study (first 160 participants) plus 1,254 subjects from 6 global collaborators. The sample metadata nearly always contained a de-identified subject ID, COVID-19 status, age in years and sex. Where available, HLA class I and class II types were obtained from metadata supplied by the sample provider rather than from assay-based typing. The paper as a whole reports these results and caveats: The amount of clinical and demographic metadata varied by source and participant and was provided uncurated.

Each collaborating institution followed its own protocols to collect whole blood in K2EDTA tubes. For TCRbeta analysis, collaborators shipped samples in one of three forms: frozen whole blood, isolated PBMCs, or DNA extracted from either of those sample types. TCRbeta CDR3 regions were amplified from genomic DNA by means of the immunoSEQ Assay, a bias-controlled multiplex PCR. For the original study's pipeline: The number of nucleated cells in each sample was estimated from the amplification of reference gene primers within the assay. Sequence reads were collapsed and filtered to measure the absolute abundance of every unique TCRbeta CDR3 rearrangement. For each sample, productive Simpson clonality was calculated by taking the square root of Simpson's diversity index across productive rearrangements. The source is immuneACCESS, and TCRdb retained only in-frame sequences with V and J called. Part of the clones is not carried over; for the studies checked, unresolved V genes explain less than half of this, and the remainder is unexplained. D and trimming were read from the DNA, whereas the V and J calls and clone size are those reported in that table. In this sample the table shows about 200,000 clones, almost 90% of which occur a single time. Around 1.7% of the sample rests with the top ten.

CDR1 and CDR2 are drawn from the germline V gene: SGHVS, FQNEAQ. Including cysteine and phenylalanine, the CDR3 has 14 amino acids. The entry retains the CDR3 DNA only, 42 bases that are in frame from base 1. Trimming removed 4 bases from V and 6 bases from J, leaving 14 bases between the germline ends. The receptor's source is a man between 18 and 29 years old with active or convalescent COVID-19. Rearrangement joined TRBV7-8 to TRBJ2-3, and possibly TRBD1, on 5 matching bases. Input material: peripheral blood. The DNA sequence reads TGTGCCAGCAGCTGGACACTACCGAGGGATACGCAGTATTTT. Its protein is CASSWTLPRDTQYF.